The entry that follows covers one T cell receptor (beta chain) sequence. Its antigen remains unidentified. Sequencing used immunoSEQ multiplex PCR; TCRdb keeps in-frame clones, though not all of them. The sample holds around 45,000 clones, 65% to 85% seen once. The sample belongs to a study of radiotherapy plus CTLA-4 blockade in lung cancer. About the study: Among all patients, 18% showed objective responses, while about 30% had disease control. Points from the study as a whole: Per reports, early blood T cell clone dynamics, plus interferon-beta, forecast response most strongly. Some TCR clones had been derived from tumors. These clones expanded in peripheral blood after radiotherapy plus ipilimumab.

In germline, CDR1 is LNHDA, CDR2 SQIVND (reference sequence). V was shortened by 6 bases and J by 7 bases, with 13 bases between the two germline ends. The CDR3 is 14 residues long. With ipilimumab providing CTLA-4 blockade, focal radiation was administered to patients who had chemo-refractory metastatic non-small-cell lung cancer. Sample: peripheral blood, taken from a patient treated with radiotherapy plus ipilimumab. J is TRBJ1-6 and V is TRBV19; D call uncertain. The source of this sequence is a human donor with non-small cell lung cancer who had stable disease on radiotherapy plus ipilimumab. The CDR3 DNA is TGTGCCAGTAGAATTGGGGAGATAAATTCACCCCTCCACTTT. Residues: CASRIGEINSPLHF.